What follows is one T cell receptor beta chain and its context. With 0 bases removed from V and 7 bases from J, the gap between germline ends came to 7 bases. Germline V gives CDR1 WSHSY, CDR2 SAAADI. There are 13 residues in the CDR3. The data belong to a study of human T cells and chemical hapten exposure. The library labeled individual cDNA molecules by adding unique molecular identifiers to them. In TCRdb, the reads were re-called with MiXCR into one record per CDR3 protein. The data show 150 to 200 distinct CDR3 sequences, 58% seen once. Treatment in this sample: therapeutic diphenylcyclopropenone sensitization with weekly scalp DPC. The drawing of blood occurred before each patch test was applied.

This receptor was obtained from an adult with alopecia areata. Some clones in this sample may be carry-over from other donors' samples. This table probably holds off-target reads from a library built for another chain. The input for sequencing was whole blood, taken before DPC sensitization or 2, 6, or about 24 weeks after (not recorded which). The rearrangement links TRBV10-2 to TRBJ2-1, with D unresolved. This chain's CDR3 is CASSESPKNEQFF. CDR3 sequence (DNA): TGCGCCAGCAGTGAGTCCCCCAAGAATGAGCAGTTCTTC.